The next 26 T cell receptor beta chains were all read from a single sample in a study of spatial heterogeneity in lung cancer. TCRdb re-analysed the 5' RACE reads in MiXCR, keeping a single row per CDR3 protein. Of about 12,000 distinct CDR3 sequences in the sample, over 15% are singletons; the top ten hold under 55%. The time point is: sample taken at primary tumor resection. Whole RNA obtained from tumor, nontumor lung or frozen PBMC underwent sequencing without sorting. The sequencing used PBMCs, collected at surgery. The receptors derive from a male donor with early-stage non-small cell lung cancer.

The table lists this clonotype with many counts. The chain recombines TRBV15 with TRBJ2-7; a possible D gene is TRBD1 (5 bases). The CDR3 loop spans 15 amino acids. V dropped 0 bases and J dropped 3 bases, with 12 bases sitting between them. The germline CDR1 and CDR2 sequences are LNHNV and YYDKDF (reference sequence). The DNA of the CDR3 is TGTGCCACCAGCAGAGAGTGGGGCAGGGTCTACGAGCAGTACTTC. Translating it yields CATSREWGRVYEQYF. The variable domain in full, completed from reference TRBV15 and TRBJ2-7, reads DAMVIQNPRYQVTQFGKPVTLSCSQTLNHNVMYWYQQKSSQAPKLLFHYYDKDFNNEADTPDNFQSRRPNTSFCFLDIRSPGLGDTAMYLCATSREWGRVYEQYFGPGTRLTVT.

This clonotype was counted a few times. The chain carries TRBV12-3 or TRBV12-4 and TRBJ1-1; 9 bases are shared with TRBD1. The CDR3 has 14 residues. After removal of 6 bases from V and 4 bases from J, the junction contained 6 bases not matched to a gene. In nucleotides, the CDR3 is TGTGCCAGCAGGTACACAGGGGGCGGCACTGAAGCTTTCTTT. This gives the protein CASRYTGGGTEAFF.

The chain couples TRBV5-1 to TRBJ1-6; 7 bases line up with TRBD1. This CDR3 region has 15 residues. The ends lost 3 bases at V and 5 bases at J; junction bases unmatched: 5. Looked up from germline, CDR1 is SGHRS and CDR2 is YFSETQ. The CDR3 DNA reads as TGCGCCAGCAGCTCACCCGGGACAGATAATTCACCCCTCCACTTT. Translation gives CASSSPGTDNSPLHF.

In its sample, this clonotype was seen a few times. The rearrangement links TRBV7-6 to TRBJ1-2; a possible D gene is TRBD1 (5 bases). This CDR3 spans 15 amino acids. Germline-derived CDR1 and CDR2 are SGHVS and FNYEAQ. V was pared by 1 base and J by 5 bases, with 14 bases between. The chain's CDR3 is CASSLEGANSYGYTF. For the CDR3, the DNA is TGTGCCAGCAGCTTAGAAGGGGCGAATTCATATGGCTACACCTTC.

This clonotype was recorded many times. The V call is TRBV11-3, the J call TRBJ2-4; a weak D match, TRBD1 (8 bases). The CDR3 covers 19 residues. Germline V CDR1 and CDR2: SGHNT, YENEEA. V was shortened by 4 bases and J by 0 bases, with 22 bases between the two germline ends. As DNA, the CDR3 is TGTGCCAGCAGCTATAAAGCGGGACAGGACCACCTAGCCAAAAACATTCAGTACTTC. It is translated as CASSYKAGQDHLAKNIQYF.

The rearrangement joins TRBV11-3 to TRBJ2-2; D gene ambiguous. The V gene lost 1 base and the J gene lost 3 bases, with 9 bases spanning the gap. This CDR3 contains 15 residues. Germline CDR1 is SGHNT and CDR2 is YENEEA. CDR3: CASSLGLVDTGELFF. The DNA for the CDR3 is TGTGCCAGCAGCTTAGGGCTAGTTGACACCGGGGAGCTGTTTTTT. The full variable domain, with the rest looked up from reference TRBV11-3 and TRBJ2-2, is EAGVVQSPRYKIIEKKQPVAFWCNPISGHNTLYWYLQNLGQGPELLIRYENEEAVDDSQLPKDRFSAERLKGVDSTLKIQPAELGDSAVYLCASSLGLVDTGELFFGEGSRLTVL.

This clonotype was observed a few times. The V call is TRBV7-2, the J call TRBJ1-2; unclear D gene. V was shortened by 1 base and J by 2 bases, with 5 bases between the two germline ends. Looked up from germline, CDR1 is SGHTA and CDR2 is FQGNSA. The CDR3 has 13 amino acids. CDR3 nucleotide sequence: TGTGCCAGCAGCTTAGGCTTAAACTATGGCTACACCTTC. It codes for CASSLGLNYGYTF.

A few counts support this clonotype. V gene TRBV29-1 combines with J gene TRBJ2-2; the match to TRBD2 covers 12 bases. Germline lookup yields CDR1 SQVTM and CDR2 ANQGSEA. The CDR3 spans 15 residues. Trimming at V came to 7 bases and at J to 5 bases, leaving 8 bases not matched to a gene. The CDR3 spells CSGRLAGVGTGELFF. DNA for the CDR3: TGCAGCGGAAGACTAGCGGGAGTGGGGACCGGGGAGCTGTTTTTT.

This clonotype was recorded many times. This chain links TRBV11-2 with TRBJ2-5, with unresolved D. This CDR3 comprises 12 residues. The V end lost 5 bases, the J end lost 6 bases, and 10 bases lay between the germline ends. Per germline, CDR1 SGHAT and CDR2 FQNNGV. CDR3 amino acids: CASSEDRQTQYF. CDR3 DNA sequence: TGTGCCAGCAGCGAGGACCGCCAGACCCAGTACTTC.

This clonotype was recorded a few times. The J gene is TRBJ2-2, the V gene TRBV6-6; 7 bases match TRBD2. The V gene's germline CDR1 is MNHNY and CDR2 SVGAGI (reference sequence). Trimming took 5 bases from V and 4 from J; bases not matched to a gene: 4. The CDR3 extends over 14 amino acids. The CDR3 region has the DNA TGTGCCAGCAGTGGGCGGGAGAGCACCGGGGAGCTGTTTTTT. Translation: CASSGRESTGELFF.

With respect to this clonotype: This may stem from a read error, because a much larger clone lies one nucleotide away. Since no conserved phenylalanine or tryptophan closes the CDR3, a read error is the likely cause. The genes are TRBV12-3 or TRBV12-4 and TRBJ1-3; D not resolved. Trimming took 7 bases from V and 0 from J, leaving 16 bases between them. CDR3 length equals 16 residues. The CDR3 reads CASNIRAASSGNTIYS. In nucleotides, the CDR3 is TGTGCCAGCAACATTAGAGCGGCTTCCTCTGGAAACACCATATATTCT.

The genes are TRBV5-1 and TRBJ2-3, with 7 bases lining up with TRBD2. Germline values: CDR1 SGHRS, CDR2 YFSETQ. V lost 4 bases to trimming and J lost 5 bases; unmatched junction nucleotides: 7. There are 14 residues in the CDR3. CDR3 sequence reads: CASSIGLGGDTQYF. CDR3 nucleotides: TGCGCCAGCAGCATCGGACTAGGTGGAGATACGCAGTATTTT.

The chain employs TRBV20-1 and TRBJ2-3; TRBD2 is a possible D gene (6 bases). Deletions cut 3 bases from V and 1 base from J, with 14 bases between. Germline values: CDR1 DFQATT, CDR2 SNEGSKA (reference sequence). The CDR3 loop spans 15 amino acids. The CDR3 DNA follows: TGCAGTGCTAGGCTCCTAAGACTAGGCACAGATACGCAGTATTTT. It yields the protein CSARLLRLGTDTQYF.

The chain combines TRBV29-1 with TRBJ2-1; TRBD1 matches at 7 bases. The CDR3 is made up of 15 amino acids. The V and J ends lost 1 base and 4 bases, in that order; junction bases with no gene match: 7. Germline CDR1 and CDR2: SQVTM and ANQGSEA. DNA of the CDR3: TGCAGCGTTGAAGGACTGGGACAGAGATACAATGAGCAGTTCTTC. The encoded protein is CSVEGLGQRYNEQFF.

This clonotype was seen repeatedly, ten times or more. This sequence joins TRBV20-1 and TRBJ2-1; 7 positions agree with TRBD1. Germline lookup yields CDR1 DFQATT and CDR2 SNEGSKA (reference sequence). The CDR3 totals 14 residues. V gave up 0 bases and J gave up 9 bases; unmatched junction bases: 8. CDR3 DNA sequence: TGCAGTGCTAGAGATAGGGACAGTTGGGCTGAGCAGTTCTTC. Amino acids: CSARDRDSWAEQFF.

This clonotype appeared a few times. The gene calls are TRBV7-9 and TRBJ2-2; D perhaps matches TRBD1 (5 bases). Deletions cut 3 bases from V and 1 base from J, with 9 bases between. CDR1 is SEHNR, CDR2 FQNEAQ, per germline (reference sequence). The CDR3 runs 15 residues. The CDR3 nucleotides are TGTGCCAGCAGCTTCGACAGAAAGAACACCGGGGAGCTGTTTTTT. The encoded protein is CASSFDRKNTGELFF.

This clonotype was counted ten times or more. The chain joins TRBV20-1 to TRBJ2-5; D gene unclear. CDR1 is DFQATT, CDR2 SNEGSKA, per germline (reference sequence). Trimming cost V 5 bases and J 2 bases, with 12 bases left between them. There are 13 residues in the CDR3. The CDR3 loop reads CSARRHLQETQYF. Here the CDR3 DNA reads TGCAGTGCTCGTCGACATTTACAAGAGACCCAGTACTTC.

This clonotype was recorded many times. This chain joins TRBV7-8 and TRBJ2-7; D is unresolved. The CDR3 covers 12 residues. Germline V gene sequence: CDR1 SGHVS, CDR2 FQNEAQ. Trimming pared 1 base from V and 8 bases from J, leaving 9 bases between. The CDR3 here is CASSLGPSQQYF. CDR3 sequence (DNA): TGTGCCAGCAGCTTAGGCCCATCCCAGCAGTACTTC.

In its sample, this clonotype ranks as large. DNA for the CDR3: TGCGCCAGCAGCCCTAGACTAGCGGGAGCAAGGGCCGGGGAGCTGTTTTTT. It translates to CASSPRLAGARAGELFF. The V gene is TRBV4-1, the J gene TRBJ2-2; 12 bases are shared with TRBD2. Per germline, CDR1 MGHRA and CDR2 YSYEKL. CDR3 length equals 17 residues. J lost 6 bases, V lost 4 bases, and 9 bases had no gene match.

This clonotype occurred a few times. The rearrangement links TRBV5-6 to TRBJ2-7; 8 nucleotides line up with TRBD1. This CDR3 comprises 13 residues. Germline V CDR1 and CDR2: SGHDT, YYEEEE. The junction had 6 bases not matched to a gene; V was cut back by 4 bases and J by 6 bases. CDR3 coding DNA: TGTGCCAGCAGCGCGGACAGGGCCGGCGAGCAGTACTTC. Encoded protein: CASSADRAGEQYF. Based on the CDR3 plus reference TRBV5-6 and TRBJ2-7, the full variable domain is DAGVTQSPTHLIKTRGQQVTLRCSPKSGHDTVSWYQQALGQGPQFIFQYYEEEERQRGNFPDRFSGHQFPNYSSELNVNALLLGDSALYLCASSADRAGEQYFGPGTRLTVT.

This clonotype was seen ten or more times. The gene calls are TRBV11-2 and TRBJ2-1; 10 bases line up with TRBD2. V gave up 5 bases and J gave up 4 bases; unmatched junction bases: 5. CDR1 and CDR2 (germline): SGHAT, FQNNGV. The length of the CDR3 is 15 residues. CDR3 protein: CASSPTSGLYNEQFF. The CDR3 nucleotides are TGTGCCAGCAGCCCGACTAGCGGGCTGTACAATGAGCAGTTCTTC.

Notes on this clonotype: This may stem from a read error, because a much larger clone lies one nucleotide away. It is unclear where the CDR3 begins or ends on the DNA, so no DNA is shown, and the CDR3 is as TCRdb lists it. This rearrangement joins TRBV25-1 to TRBJ1-2. CDR1 is MGHDK and CDR2 is SYGVNS in the germline V gene. The CDR3 is 11 residues long, ends included. The chain's CDR3 is CATGGRYGCTF.

In this sample, this clonotype turned up many times. The chain recombines TRBV28 with TRBJ2-2; TRBD1 matches at 7 bases. V lost 4 bases to trimming and J lost 1 base; unmatched junction nucleotides: 9. CDR1 is MDHEN and CDR2 is SYDVKM in the germline V gene. The CDR3 consists of 17 residues. CDR3 amino acids: CASSSENRGQNTGELFF. The DNA of the CDR3 is TGTGCCAGCAGTTCCGAAAACAGGGGCCAGAACACCGGGGAGCTGTTTTTT. The variable domain in full, completed from reference TRBV28 and TRBJ2-2, reads DVKVTQSSRYLVKRTGEKVFLECVQDMDHENMFWYRQDPGLGLRLIYFSYDVKMKEKGDIPEGYSVSREKKERFSLILESASTNQTSMYLCASSSENRGQNTGELFFGEGSRLTVL.

The table lists this clonotype with a few counts. The genes are TRBV28 and TRBJ1-1, with TRBD1 as a possible D gene (6 bases). Trimming left V 1 base short and J 4 bases short, with 13 bases between. The CDR3 length is 15 residues. The germline V gene has CDR1 MDHEN and CDR2 SYDVKM. The CDR3 DNA is TGTGCCAGCAGTTTATTGTCAGGGGAAGGCACTGAAGCTTTCTTT. Amino acids: CASSLLSGEGTEAFF.

The V gene is TRBV7-6, the J gene TRBJ2-7; D might be TRBD1 (5 bases). With 3 bases removed from V and 3 bases from J, the gap between germline ends came to 9 bases. The germline V gene encodes CDR1 SGHVS and CDR2 FNYEAQ. The CDR3 loop spans 13 amino acids. CDR3: CASSFMQGYEQYF. The CDR3, as DNA: TGTGCCAGCAGCTTTATGCAGGGCTACGAGCAGTACTTC.

The chain couples TRBV20-1 to TRBJ2-2; either TRBD1 or TRBD2 may supply D (6 bases each). Germline V gives CDR1 DFQATT, CDR2 SNEGSKA (reference sequence). V was cut by 3 bases and J by 1 base, with 12 bases left in between. The CDR3 has 15 amino acids. The CDR3 region is CSARWGAVNTGELFF. CDR3 in DNA: TGCAGTGCTAGGTGGGGGGCGGTGAACACCGGGGAGCTGTTTTTT.